This T cell receptor beta chain was recorded in a study of identical twins (dated by TCRdb to the mid-2010s). With respect to the entire study: To test whether fetal clonotypes persist, the study used deep sequencing on TCR alpha and beta repertoires from monozygotic twins, unrelated adults of various ages, and cord blood. Replicate twin experiments were performed at different times using different library preparation protocols to rule out contamination. Summary of the overall study and its limitations: Invariant T cells such as MAIT and iNKT could partly confound zero-insertion analyses, although diverse VJ usage argued against such confounding for most clonotypes. A weaker excess of twin sharing was found in beta out-of-frame sequences because the signal-to-noise ratio was lowered by fewer shared sequences. Fewer insertions were carried by abundant cord blood beta clonotypes; a weaker similar trend was observed in young adult naive repertoires, while no such trend was observed in memory repertoires. Out-of-frame TCR alpha sharing in monozygotic twins was systematically underestimated by recombination models, whereas sharing between unrelated individuals was in agreement with the recombination models. Compared with coincidental sharing between unrelated individuals, out-of-frame TCR alpha sequences shared between twins showed an excess of sequences with low generation probability. Because the same donors could not be followed over many years, the conclusions relied on cross-sectional statistical analysis.

Via the germline V gene, CDR1 is ENHRY and CDR2 SYGVKD. Ends trimmed: V by 4 bases, J by 1 base; bases unmatched to a gene: 4. The CDR3 starts with the cysteine, ends with the phenylalanine, and has 15 residues. Only the CDR3 part of the read is kept: 45 bases, read in frame from the first base. Every donor in the study was a healthy Caucasian. Three pairs of female monozygotic twins, all aged roughly 18 to 30 years, were included in the twin cohort. Peripheral blood mononuclear cells were used as the source from which RNA for TCR libraries was isolated. This clonotype was recorded a few times. No antigen is known for it. The sample holds no much larger clone one base away, and base qualities are not on file. The library was obtained by 5' RACE. These reads were obtained on an Illumina HiSeq 2000. A universal primer binding site was introduced by template switching, and a unique molecular identifier was present in the final cDNA, enabling accurate counting of TCR cDNA molecules. Specific primers in the conserved constant-segment region were used to synthesize first-strand cDNA for the TCR alpha and beta chains. To control for contamination, every cDNA library carried two barcodes: a SMART-Mk sample barcode plus Illumina barcodes. TruSeq adapter sequences along with Illumina sample barcodes were introduced in two successive PCR steps. The Illumina HiSeq platform was used with custom primers to sequence TCR alpha and beta cDNA libraries. For the original study's pipeline: MiGEC processed the raw reads to extract unique molecular identifiers, while MiXCR was used to determine the CDR3 positions. Recombination models were inferred per individual with the repgenHMM and IGoR tools using an EM algorithm. Shared clonotype analysis was performed with the tcR package in R, normalizing sharing by the product of cloneset sizes. Out-of-frame nonproductive sequences were analyzed to study raw recombination free of thymic and clonal selection effects. The public reads were reanalyzed by TCRdb: fastp trimming at Q25, MiXCR alignment, in-frame beta chains only. All rows with the same CDR3 protein become a single entry with the most common DNA and genes. The V and J calls and clone size come from TCRdb's table, not from the authors' own analysis. This sample comprises over 550,000 distinct CDR3 sequences, 7.1% of them detected only once. The top ten constitute 1.6% of the sample.

These data also featured in a second study, about yellow fever vaccine responses in identical twins. The second study reports: According to the authors, the vaccine-induced T cell response in identical twins seemed to be partly convergent and partly specific to each individual. In the study, vaccine-responding T cell clones were precisely tracked in identical twins.

Source material: PBMCs. This clonotype was sampled from a woman aged 18-29 years in good health. This receptor chain uses TRBV10-3 and TRBJ1-5, with 7 central nucleotides matching TRBD1. The DNA is TGTGCCATCAGTGGACAGGGAGGGAGCAATCAGCCCCAGCATTTT. Its protein is CAISGQGGSNQPQHF.